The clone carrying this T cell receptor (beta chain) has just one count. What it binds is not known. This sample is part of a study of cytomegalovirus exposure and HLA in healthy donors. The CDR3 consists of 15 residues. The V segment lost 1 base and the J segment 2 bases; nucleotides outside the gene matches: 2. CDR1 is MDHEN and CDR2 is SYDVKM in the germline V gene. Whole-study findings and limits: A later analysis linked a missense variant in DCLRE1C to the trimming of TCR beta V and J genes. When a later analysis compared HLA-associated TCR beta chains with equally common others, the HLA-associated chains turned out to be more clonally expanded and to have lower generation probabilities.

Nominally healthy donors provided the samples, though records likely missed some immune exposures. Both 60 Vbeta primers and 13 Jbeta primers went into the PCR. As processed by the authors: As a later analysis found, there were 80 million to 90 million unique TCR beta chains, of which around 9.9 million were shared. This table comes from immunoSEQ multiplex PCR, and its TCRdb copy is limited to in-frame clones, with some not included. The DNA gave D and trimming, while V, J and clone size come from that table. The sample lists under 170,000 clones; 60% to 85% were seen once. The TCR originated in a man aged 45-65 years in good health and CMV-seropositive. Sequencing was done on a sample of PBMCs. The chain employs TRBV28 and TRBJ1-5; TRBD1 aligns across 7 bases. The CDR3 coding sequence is TGTGCCAGCAGTTTATTAGGGGGCGGCAATCAGCCCCAGCATTTT. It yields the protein CASSLLGGGNQPQHF.